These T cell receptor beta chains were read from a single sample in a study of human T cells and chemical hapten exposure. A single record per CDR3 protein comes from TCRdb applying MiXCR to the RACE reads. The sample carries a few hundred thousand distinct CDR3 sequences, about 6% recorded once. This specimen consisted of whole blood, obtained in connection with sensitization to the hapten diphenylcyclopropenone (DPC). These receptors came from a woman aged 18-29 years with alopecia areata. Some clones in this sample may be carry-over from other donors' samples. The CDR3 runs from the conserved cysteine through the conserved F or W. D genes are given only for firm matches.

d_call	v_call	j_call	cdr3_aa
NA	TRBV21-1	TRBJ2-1	CASSTHRGQGIFNEQFF
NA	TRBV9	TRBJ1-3	CASSVGARGNTIYF
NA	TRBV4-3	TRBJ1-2	CASTRQGSYGYTF
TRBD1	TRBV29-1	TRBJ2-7	CSAPEDGTGGSYEQYF
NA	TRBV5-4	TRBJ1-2	CASSLVDTNYGYTF
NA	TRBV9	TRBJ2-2	CASSLPGESQDNTGELFF
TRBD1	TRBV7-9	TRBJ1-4	CASSSGTGVIEKLFF
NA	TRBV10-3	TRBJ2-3	CAISESQGSTDTQYF
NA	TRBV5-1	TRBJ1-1	CASSLNRLNTEAFF
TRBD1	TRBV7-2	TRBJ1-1	CASSLGDRGYSRMNTEAFF
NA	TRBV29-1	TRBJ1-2	CSARTPRGHGYTF
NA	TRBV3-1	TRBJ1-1	CASGDEEAFF
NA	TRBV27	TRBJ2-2	CASRLPLTGELFF
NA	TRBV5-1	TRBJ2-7	CASSLPGHHYEQYF
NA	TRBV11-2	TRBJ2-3	CASSQRWGSGTSTDTQYF
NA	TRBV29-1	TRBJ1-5	CSGGEANQPQHF
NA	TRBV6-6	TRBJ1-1	CASSYSVLGPEGEAFF
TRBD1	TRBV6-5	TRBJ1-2	CASRTGTGAAGYGYTF
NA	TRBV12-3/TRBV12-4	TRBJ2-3	CASSFGEFTDTQYF
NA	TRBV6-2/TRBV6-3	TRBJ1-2	CASSYTEFSDANYGYTF
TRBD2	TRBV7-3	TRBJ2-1	CASSQSPTSGGSGEQFF
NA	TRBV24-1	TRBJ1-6	CATSDRGGNSPLHF
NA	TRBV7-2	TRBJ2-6	CASSSMGQGYSGANVLTF
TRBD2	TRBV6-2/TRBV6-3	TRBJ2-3	CASSYPILTTSASTDTQYF
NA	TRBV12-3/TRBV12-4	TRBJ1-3	CASSLLPLQVSGNTIYF
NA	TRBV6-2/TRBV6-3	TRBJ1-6	CASSFRQAADSSYNSPLHF
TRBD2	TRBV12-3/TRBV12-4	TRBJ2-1	CASSTSGGHNEQFF
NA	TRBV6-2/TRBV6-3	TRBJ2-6	CASSVGGTSGANVLTF
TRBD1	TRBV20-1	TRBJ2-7	CSPVQGNEQYF
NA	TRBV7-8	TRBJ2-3	CASRKTPDDTDTQYF
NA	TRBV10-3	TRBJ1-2	CAISESTGRIYGYTF
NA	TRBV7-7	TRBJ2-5	CASGSQTGTQYF
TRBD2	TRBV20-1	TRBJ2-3	CSGLASSTDTQYF
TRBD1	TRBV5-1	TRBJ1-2	CASSLDGDSSNYGYTF
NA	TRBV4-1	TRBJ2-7	CASSQVGGRGNYEQYF